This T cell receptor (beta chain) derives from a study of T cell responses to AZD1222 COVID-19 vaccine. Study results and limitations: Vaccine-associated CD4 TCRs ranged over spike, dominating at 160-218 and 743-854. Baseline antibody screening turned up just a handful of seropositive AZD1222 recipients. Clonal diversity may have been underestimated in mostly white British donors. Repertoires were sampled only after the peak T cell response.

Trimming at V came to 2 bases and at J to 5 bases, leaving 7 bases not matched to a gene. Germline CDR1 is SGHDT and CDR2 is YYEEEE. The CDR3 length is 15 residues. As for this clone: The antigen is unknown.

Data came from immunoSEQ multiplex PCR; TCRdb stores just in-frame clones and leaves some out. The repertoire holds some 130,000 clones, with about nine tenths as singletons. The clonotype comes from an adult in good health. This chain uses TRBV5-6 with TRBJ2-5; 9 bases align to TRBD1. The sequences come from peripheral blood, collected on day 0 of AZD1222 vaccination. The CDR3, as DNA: TGTGCCAGCAGCTTTGTGGGACAGGGCCGGGAGACCCAGTACTTC. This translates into CASSFVGQGRETQYF.